This T cell receptor (beta chain) is drawn from a study of regulatory T cells in long-lasting Graves disease. CDR3 regions were amplified by Arm-PCR using iRepertoire HTBI primers to build TCR beta libraries. TCRdb used MiXCR to reprocess the multiplex PCR reads, holding one entry per CDR3 protein. The sample contains around 460,000 distinct CDR3 sequences, approximately 23% of which appear only once. Overall study results and limits: Sharing of public clonotypes was greater in persistent patients (about 3,000) than in new patients (more than 900). Persistent Graves' patients had lower TCR diversity than newly diagnosed ones. Repertoires from persistent disease leaned toward TRBV28, TRBJ1-2 and TRBJ2-5.

Described time point: persistent/refractory GD, antithyroid drugs over 5 years with positive TRAb. TCR sequences were obtained from RNA taken from PBMCs. EDTA tubes were used for drawing nine milliliters of peripheral blood. CDR3 length: 17 residues. The germline CDR1 and CDR2 sequences are SGHAT and FQNNGV. About this clonotype: Antigen: not known. At one end, the junction sequence differs from germline, possibly due to a read error.

J is TRBJ2-5 and V is TRBV11-2; TRBD2 agrees at 9 bases. The source is a female donor with Graves disease. This specimen consisted of peripheral blood mononuclear cells (PBMCs), obtained when the disease was refractory, from a patient treated with antithyroid drugs. Here the CDR3 reads CASSQAFSGGDQETQYF. The CDR3 DNA reads TGCGCCAGCAGCCAGGCTTTTAGCGGGGGCGACCAAGAGACCCAGTACTTC.